What follows describes a single TCR beta chain. Original processing notes: It was from reference gene primer amplification that nucleated cell counts were estimated. This table comes from immunoSEQ multiplex PCR, and its TCRdb copy is limited to in-frame clones, with some not included. Clone size and V and J calls were adopted from that table, with D and trimming inferred from the DNA. The profile shows about 300,000 clones, approximately 84% of them singletons. Seattle enrolled patients during active infection and tracked them longitudinally. The data are from a study of blood T cell repertoires in COVID-19. Study background: Sites across the United States, Italy and Spain contributed samples from acute and convalescent COVID-19. T cells, B-cell-depleted T cells, or PBMCs provided the cDNA or gDNA that served as material.

The CDR3 length is 13 residues. The germline gives CDR1 SGHNT, CDR2 YENEEA. V gave up 5 bases and J gave up 9 bases; unmatched junction bases: 2. Source material: peripheral blood. The sequence was collected from a human donor with COVID-19, enrolled during active disease. The donor label of this sample is uncertain. The chain recombines TRBV11-3 with TRBJ1-6; 9 bases fit TRBD1. In DNA form, the CDR3 reads TGTGCCAGCAGCCGGACAGGGGCTTCACCCCTCCACTTT. It encodes CASSRTGASPLHF.